The T cell receptor (beta chain) described here comes from a study of blood T cell repertoires in COVID-19. In the study overall: Samples representing acute and convalescent COVID-19 were sourced from the United States, Italy and Spain.

Libraries were prepared by immunoSEQ multiplex PCR; TCRdb keeps only in-frame clonotypes and omits some of them. This repertoire shows approximately 150,000 clones, just over 85% found once; its top ten account for over 1.5%. CDR3 length: 15 amino acids. V shed 4 bases and J 2 bases; nucleotides not matched to a gene: 3. From germline, CDR1 is MNHNY and CDR2 SVGAGI (reference sequence). V and J are TRBV6-6 and TRBJ2-5, with TRBD2 matching 11 bases. The sequenced sample consisted of peripheral blood. The TCR was taken from a woman aged 55 to 70 with acute or convalescent COVID-19. CDR3 in DNA: TGTGCCAGCAGTTTAGCGGGGGGGCGTCAAGAGACCCAGTACTTC. This sequence encodes CASSLAGGRQETQYF.